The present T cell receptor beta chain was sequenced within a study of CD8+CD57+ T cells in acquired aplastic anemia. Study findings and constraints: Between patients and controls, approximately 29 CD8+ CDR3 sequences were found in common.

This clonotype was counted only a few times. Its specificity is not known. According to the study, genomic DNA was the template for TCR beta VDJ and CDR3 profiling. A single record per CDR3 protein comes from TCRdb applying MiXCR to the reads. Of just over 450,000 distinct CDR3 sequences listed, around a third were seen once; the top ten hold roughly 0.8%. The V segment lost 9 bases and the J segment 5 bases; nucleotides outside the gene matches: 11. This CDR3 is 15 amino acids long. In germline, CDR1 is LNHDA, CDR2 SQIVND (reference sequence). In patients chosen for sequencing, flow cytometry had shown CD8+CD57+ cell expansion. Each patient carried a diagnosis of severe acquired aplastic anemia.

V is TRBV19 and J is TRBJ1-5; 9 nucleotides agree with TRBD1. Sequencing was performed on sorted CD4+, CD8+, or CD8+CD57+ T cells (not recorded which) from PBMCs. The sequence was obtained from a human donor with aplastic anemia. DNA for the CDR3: TGTGCCAGCCATACATCGGGACAGGGCGATCAGCCCCAGCATTTT. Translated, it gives CASHTSGQGDQPQHF.